This TCR beta chain was documented in a study of patients and donors after allogeneic stem cell transplantation. CDR1 and CDR2 from the germline V gene are KGHSH and LQKENI. Trimming pared 0 bases from V and 3 bases from J, leaving 7 bases between. The CDR3 is 14 residues long. This clonotype occurred a few times. TCRdb fed the RT-PCR reads into MiXCR, producing one record per CDR3 protein. The table shows 800,000 to 1,000,000 distinct CDR3 sequences, with roughly 18% occurring only once. The receptor's source is a human donor who was either an allogeneic HSCT recipient or a stem cell or donor lymphocyte infusion donor (not recorded which). It is not recorded whose cells these are; they may come from a transplant donor. V is TRBV18 and J is TRBJ2-3; no clear D gene. Sequenced sample: blood, either unsorted or a sorted T cell fraction (not recorded which). The CDR3 region is CASSPPPKTDTQYF. CDR3 DNA sequence: TGTGCCAGCTCACCACCTCCTAAAACAGATACGCAGTATTTT.